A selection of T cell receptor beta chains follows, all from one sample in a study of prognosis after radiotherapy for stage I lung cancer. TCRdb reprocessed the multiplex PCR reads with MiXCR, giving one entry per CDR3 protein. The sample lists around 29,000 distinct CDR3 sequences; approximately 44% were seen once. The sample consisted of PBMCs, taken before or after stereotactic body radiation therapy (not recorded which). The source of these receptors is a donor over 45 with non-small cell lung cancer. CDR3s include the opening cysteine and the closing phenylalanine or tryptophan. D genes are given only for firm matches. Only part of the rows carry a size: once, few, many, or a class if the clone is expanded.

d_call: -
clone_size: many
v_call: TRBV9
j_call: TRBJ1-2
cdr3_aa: CASSKPLVGYGYTF
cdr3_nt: TGTGCCAGCAGCAAGCCTCTCGTGGGCTATGGCTACACCTTC

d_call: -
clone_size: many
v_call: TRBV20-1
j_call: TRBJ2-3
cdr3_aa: CSVRGVSKTDTQYF
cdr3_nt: TGCAGTGTAAGGGGTGTTAGTAAGACAGATACGCAGTATTTT

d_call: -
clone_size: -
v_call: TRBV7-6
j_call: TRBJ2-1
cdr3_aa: CASSLSRVGNNDQFF
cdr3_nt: TGTGCCAGCAGCTTATCCAGGGTAGGCAATAATGATCAGTTCTTC

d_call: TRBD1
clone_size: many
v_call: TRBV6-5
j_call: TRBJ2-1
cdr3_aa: CASSYIGTGKNEQFF
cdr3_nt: TGTGCCAGCAGTTACATCGGGACAGGCAAGAATGAGCAGTTCTTC

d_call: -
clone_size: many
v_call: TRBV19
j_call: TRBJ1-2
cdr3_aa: CASNPSLNYGYTF
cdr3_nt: TGTGCCAGTAACCCCAGCTTAAACTATGGCTACACCTTC

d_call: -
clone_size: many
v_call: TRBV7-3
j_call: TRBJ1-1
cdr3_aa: CASSRDIGVNTEAFF
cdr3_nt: TGTGCCAGCAGCAGAGACATTGGGGTGAACACTGAAGCTTTCTTT

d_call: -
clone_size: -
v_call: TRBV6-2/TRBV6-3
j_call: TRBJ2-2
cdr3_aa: CASSYGTDTGELFF
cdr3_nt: TGTGCCAGCAGTTACGGGACGGACACCGGGGAGCTGTTTTTT

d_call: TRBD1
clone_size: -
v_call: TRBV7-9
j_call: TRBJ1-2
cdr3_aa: CASSKDRSYGYTF
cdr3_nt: TGTGCCAGCAGCAAGGACAGGTCCTATGGCTACACCTTC

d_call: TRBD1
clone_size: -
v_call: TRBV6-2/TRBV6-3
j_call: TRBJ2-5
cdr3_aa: CASRTGQGLGETHHF
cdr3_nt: TGTGCCAGCAGAACTGGACAGGGGTTAGGAGAGACCCATCACTTC

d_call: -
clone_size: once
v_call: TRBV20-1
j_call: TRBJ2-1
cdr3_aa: CSAKVLGSYNEQFF
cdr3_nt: TGCAGTGCTAAGGTCCTGGGCTCCTACAATGAGCAGTTCTTC